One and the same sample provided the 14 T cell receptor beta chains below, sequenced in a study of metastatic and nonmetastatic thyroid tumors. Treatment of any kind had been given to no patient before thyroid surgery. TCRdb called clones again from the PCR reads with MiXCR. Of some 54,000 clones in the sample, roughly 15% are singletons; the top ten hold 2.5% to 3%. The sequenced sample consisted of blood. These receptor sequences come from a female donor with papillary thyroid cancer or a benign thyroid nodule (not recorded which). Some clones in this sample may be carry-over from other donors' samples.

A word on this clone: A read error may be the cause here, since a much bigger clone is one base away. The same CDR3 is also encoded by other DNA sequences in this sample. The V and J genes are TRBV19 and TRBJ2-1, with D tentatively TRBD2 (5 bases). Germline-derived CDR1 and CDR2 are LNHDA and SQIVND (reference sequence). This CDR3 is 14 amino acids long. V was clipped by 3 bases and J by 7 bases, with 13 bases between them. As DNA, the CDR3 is TGTGCCAGTAGTATTGAACTGGCGGGTAATGAGCAGTTCTTC. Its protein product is CASSIELAGNEQFF.

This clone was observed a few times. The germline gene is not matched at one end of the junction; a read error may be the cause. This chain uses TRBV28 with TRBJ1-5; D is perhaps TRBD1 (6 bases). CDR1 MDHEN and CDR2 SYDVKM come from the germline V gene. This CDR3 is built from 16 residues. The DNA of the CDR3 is TGCGCCAGCAGTGCTGACCAGGGGATAAGCAATCAGCCCCAGCATTTT. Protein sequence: CASSADQGISNQPQHF.

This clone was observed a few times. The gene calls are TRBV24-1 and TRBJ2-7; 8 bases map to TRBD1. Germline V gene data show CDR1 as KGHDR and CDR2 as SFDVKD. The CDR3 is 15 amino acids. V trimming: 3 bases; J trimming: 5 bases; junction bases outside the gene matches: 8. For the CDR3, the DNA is TGTGCCACCAGTGATCGGTGGACAGGGTGGAACGAGCAGTACTTC. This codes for CATSDRWTGWNEQYF.

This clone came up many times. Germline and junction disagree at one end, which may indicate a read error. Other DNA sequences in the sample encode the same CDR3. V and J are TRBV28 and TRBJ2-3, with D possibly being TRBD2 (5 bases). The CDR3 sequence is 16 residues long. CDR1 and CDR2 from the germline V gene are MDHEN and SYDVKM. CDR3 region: CASSSHGGGSTDTQYF. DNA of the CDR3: TGTGCCAGTAGTTCCCATGGCGGAGGAAGCACAGATACGCAGTATTTT.

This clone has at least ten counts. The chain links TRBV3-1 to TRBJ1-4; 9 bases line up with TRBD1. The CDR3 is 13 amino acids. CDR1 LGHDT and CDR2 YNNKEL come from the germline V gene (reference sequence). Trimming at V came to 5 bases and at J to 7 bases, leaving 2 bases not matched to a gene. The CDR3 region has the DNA TGTGCCAGCAGCACACAGGGGGCTGAAAAACTGTTTTTT. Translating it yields CASSTQGAEKLFF. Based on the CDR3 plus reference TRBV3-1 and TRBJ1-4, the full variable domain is DTAVSQTPKYLVTQMGNDKSIKCEQNLGHDTMYWYKQDSKKFLKIMFSYNNKELIINETVPNRFSPKSPDKAHLNLHINSLELGDSAVYFCASSTQGAEKLFFGSGTQLSVL.

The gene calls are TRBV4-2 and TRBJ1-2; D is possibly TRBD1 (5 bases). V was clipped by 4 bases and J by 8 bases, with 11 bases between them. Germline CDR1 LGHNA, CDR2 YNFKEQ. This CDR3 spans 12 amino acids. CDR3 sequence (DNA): TGTGCCAGCAGCCGGGACCCAGGGGGCTACACCTTC. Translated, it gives CASSRDPGGYTF.

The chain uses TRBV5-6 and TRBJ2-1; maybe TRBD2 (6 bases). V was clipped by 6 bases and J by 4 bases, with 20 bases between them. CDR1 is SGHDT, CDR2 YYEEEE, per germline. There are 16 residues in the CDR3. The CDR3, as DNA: TGTGCCAGCATCGAGGTAGCCCGGGACTTGTACAATGAGCAGTTCTTC. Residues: CASIEVARDLYNEQFF.

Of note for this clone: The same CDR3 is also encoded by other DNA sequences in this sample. CDR3 loop: CASSVGRGYGYTF. The CDR3 DNA is TGTGCCAGCAGTGTCGGACGTGGGTATGGCTACACCTTC. The chain recombines TRBV6-1 with TRBJ1-2; D is unresolved. This CDR3 contains 13 residues. CDR1 is MNHNS and CDR2 is SASEGT in the germline V gene. The V end lost 4 bases, the J end lost 5 bases, and 11 bases lay between the germline ends.

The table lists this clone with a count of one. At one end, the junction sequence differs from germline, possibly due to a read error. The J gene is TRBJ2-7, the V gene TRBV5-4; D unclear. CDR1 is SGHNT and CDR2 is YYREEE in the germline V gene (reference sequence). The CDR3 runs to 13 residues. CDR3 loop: CARSLDPLYEQYF. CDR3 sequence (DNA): TGTGCCCGCAGCTTGGATCCCCTCTACGAGCAGTACTTC.

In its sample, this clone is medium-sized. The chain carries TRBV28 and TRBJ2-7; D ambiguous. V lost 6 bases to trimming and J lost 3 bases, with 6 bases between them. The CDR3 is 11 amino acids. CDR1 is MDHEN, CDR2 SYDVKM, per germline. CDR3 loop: CASRTVYEQYF. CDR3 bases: TGTGCCAGCAGGACTGTCTACGAGCAGTACTTC.

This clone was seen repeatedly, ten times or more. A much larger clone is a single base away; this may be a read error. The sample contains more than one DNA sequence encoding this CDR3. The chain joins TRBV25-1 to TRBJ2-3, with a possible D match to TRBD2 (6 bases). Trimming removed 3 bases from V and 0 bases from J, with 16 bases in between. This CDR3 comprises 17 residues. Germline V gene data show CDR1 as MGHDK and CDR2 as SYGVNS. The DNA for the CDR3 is TGTGCCAGCAGTGAGTCTTTTGCGGGATTTAGCACAGATACGCAGTATTTT. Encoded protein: CASSESFAGFSTDTQYF.

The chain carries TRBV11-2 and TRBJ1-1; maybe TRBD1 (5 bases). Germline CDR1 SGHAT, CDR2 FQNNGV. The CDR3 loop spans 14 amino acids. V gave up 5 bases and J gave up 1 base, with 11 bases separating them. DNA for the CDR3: TGTGCCAGCAGCCCCCTTGACAGGAACACTGAAGCTTTCTTT. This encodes CASSPLDRNTEAFF. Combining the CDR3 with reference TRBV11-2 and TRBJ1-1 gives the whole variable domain EAGVAQSPRYKIIEKRQSVAFWCNPISGHATLYWYQQILGQGPKLLIQFQNNGVVDDSQLPKDRFSAERLKGVDSTLKIQPAKLEDSAVYLCASSPLDRNTEAFFGQGTRLTVV.

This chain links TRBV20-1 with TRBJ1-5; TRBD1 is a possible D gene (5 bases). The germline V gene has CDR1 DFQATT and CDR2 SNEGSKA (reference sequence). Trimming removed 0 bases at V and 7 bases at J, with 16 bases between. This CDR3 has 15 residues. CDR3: CSARDRRGVKQPQHF. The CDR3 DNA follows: TGCAGTGCTAGAGATCGCCGGGGGGTGAAACAGCCCCAGCATTTT.

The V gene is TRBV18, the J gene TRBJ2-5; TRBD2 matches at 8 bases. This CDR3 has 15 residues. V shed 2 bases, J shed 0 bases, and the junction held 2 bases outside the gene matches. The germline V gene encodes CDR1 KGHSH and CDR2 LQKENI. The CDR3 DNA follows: TGTGCCAGCTCACCATTACTAGCGGACCAAGAGACCCAGTACTTC. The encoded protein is CASSPLLADQETQYF.